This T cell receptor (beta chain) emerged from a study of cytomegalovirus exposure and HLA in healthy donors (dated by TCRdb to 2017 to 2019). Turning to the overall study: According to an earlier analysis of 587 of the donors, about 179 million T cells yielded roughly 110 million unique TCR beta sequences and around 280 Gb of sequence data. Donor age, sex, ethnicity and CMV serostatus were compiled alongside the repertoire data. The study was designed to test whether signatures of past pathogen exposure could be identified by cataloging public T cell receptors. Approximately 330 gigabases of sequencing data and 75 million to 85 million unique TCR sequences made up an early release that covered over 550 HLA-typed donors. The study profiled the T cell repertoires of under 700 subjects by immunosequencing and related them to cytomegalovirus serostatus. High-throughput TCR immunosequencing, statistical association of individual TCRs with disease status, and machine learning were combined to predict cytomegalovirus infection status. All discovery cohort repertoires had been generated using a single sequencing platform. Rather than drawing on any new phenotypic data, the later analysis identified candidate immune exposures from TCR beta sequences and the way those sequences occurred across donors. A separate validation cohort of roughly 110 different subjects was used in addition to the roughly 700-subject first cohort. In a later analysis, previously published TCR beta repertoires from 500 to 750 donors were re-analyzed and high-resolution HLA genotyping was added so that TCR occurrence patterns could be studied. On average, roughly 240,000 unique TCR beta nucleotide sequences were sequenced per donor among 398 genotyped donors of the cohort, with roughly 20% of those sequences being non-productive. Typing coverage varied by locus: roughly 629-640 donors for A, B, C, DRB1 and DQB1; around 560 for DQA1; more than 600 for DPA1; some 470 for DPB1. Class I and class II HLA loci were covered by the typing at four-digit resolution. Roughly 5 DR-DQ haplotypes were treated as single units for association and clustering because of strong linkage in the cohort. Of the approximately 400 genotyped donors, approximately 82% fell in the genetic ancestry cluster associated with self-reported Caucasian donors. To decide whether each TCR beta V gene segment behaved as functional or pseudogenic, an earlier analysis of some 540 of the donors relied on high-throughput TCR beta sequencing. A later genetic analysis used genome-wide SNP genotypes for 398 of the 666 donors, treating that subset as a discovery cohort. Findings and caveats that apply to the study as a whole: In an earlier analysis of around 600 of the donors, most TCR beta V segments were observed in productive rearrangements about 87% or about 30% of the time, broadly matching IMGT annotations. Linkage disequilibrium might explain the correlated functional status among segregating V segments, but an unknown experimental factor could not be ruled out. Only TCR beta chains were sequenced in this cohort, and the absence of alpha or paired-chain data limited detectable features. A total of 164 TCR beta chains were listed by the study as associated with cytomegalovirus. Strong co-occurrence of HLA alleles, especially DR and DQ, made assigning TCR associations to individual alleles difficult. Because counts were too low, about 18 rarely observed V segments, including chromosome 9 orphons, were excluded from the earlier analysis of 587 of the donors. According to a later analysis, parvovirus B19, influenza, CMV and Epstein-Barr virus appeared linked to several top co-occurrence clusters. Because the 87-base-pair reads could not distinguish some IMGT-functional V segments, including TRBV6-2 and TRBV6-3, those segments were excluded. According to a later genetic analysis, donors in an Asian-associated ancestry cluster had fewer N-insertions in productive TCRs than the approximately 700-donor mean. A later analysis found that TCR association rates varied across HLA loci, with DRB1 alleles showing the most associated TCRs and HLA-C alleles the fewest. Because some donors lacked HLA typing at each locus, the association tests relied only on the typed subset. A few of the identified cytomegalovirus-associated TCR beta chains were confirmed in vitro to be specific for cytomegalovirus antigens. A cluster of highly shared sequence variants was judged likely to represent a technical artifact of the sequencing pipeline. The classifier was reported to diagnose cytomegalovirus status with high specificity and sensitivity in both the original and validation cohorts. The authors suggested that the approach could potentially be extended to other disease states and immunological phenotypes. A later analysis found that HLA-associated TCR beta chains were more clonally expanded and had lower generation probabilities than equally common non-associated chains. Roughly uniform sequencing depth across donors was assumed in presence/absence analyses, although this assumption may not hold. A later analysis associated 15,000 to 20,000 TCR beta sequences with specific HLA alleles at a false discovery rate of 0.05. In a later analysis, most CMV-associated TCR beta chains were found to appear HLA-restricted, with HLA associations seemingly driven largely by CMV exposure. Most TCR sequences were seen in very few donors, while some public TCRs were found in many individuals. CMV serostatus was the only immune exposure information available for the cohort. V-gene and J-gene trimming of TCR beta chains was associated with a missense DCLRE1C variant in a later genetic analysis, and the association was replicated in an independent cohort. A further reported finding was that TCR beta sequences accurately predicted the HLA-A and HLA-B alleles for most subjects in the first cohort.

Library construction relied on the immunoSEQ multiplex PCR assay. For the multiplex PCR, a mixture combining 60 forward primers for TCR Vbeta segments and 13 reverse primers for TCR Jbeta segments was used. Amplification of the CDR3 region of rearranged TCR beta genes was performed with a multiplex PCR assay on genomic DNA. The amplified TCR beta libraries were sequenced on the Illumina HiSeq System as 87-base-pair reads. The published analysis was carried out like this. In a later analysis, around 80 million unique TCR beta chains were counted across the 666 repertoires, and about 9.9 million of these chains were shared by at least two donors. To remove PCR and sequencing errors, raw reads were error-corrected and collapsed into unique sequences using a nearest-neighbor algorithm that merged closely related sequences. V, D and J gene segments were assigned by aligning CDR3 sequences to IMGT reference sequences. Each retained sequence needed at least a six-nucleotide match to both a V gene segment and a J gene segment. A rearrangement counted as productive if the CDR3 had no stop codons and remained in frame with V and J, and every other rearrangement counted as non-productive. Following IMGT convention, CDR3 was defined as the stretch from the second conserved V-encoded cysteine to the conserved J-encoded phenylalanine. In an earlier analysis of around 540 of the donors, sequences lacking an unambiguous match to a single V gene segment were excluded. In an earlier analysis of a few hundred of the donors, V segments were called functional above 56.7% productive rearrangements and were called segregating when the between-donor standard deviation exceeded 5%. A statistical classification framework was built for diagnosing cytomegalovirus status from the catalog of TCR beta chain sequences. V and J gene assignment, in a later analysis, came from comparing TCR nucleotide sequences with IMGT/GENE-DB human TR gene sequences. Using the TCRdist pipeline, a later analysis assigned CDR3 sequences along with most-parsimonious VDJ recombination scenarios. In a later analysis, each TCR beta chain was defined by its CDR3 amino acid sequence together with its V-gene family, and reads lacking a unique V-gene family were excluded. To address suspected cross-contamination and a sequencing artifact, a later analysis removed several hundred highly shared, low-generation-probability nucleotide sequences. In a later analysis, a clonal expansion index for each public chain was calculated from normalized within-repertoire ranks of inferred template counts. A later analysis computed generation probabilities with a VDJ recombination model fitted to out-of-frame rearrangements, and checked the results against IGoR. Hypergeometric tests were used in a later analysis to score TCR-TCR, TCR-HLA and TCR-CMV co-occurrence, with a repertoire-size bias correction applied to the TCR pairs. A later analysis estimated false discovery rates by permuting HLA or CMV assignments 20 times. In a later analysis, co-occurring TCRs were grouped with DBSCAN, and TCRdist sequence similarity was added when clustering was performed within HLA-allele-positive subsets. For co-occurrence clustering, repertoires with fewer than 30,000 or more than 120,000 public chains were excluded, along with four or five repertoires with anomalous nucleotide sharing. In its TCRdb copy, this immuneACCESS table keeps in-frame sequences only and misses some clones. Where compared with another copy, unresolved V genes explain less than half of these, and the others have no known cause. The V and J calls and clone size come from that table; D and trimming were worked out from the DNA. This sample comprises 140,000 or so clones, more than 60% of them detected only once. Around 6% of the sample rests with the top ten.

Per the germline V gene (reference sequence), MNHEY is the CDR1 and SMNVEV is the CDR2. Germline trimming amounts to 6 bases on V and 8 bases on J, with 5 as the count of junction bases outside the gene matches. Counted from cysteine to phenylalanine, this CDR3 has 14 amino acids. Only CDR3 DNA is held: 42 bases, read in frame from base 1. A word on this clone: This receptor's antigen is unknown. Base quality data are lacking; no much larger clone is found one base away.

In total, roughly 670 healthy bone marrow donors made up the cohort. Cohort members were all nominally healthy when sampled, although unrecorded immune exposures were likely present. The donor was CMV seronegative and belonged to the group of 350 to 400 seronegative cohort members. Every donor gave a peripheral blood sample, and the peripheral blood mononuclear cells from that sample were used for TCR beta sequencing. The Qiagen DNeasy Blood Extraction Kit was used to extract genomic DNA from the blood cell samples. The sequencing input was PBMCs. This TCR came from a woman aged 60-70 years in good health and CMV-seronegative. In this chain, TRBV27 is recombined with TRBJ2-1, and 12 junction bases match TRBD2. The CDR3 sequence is CASRTSGSPYEQFF. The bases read TGTGCCAGCAGGACTAGCGGGAGTCCATATGAGCAGTTCTTC.